The rows below give T cell receptor beta chains drawn from one sample of a study of blood T cell repertoires in COVID-19. This table comes from immunoSEQ multiplex PCR, and its TCRdb copy is limited to in-frame clones, with some not included. The sample has about 59,000 clones; 75% to 85% are singletons. Sequencing was carried out using peripheral blood. The receptor set was obtained from a man in his fifties or sixties with COVID-19, enrolled during active disease. Both conserved end residues are part of each CDR3. The D gene is left open where the match is weak. Where a row states a size, it is once, few, many or the class of an expanded clone; other rows omit it.

TRBV29-1	TRBJ2-1	-	-	TGCAGCGTCAGGGGGGTCTACAATGAGCAGTTCTTC	CSVRGVYNEQFF
TRBV19	TRBJ2-7	TRBD1	-	TGTGCCAGTAGTATTCGGCCAGGGGGATCCTACGAGCAGTACTTC	CASSIRPGGSYEQYF
TRBV1	TRBJ1-2	-	-	TGCACCAGCAGCCAAGATCGCCCCGACAGGGTAGTCGAGGGCTACACCTTC	CTSSQDRPDRVVEGYTF
TRBV18	TRBJ2-7	TRBD1	-	TGTGCCAGCTCACCAGGGACAGGTTACGAGCAGTACTTC	CASSPGTGYEQYF
TRBV12-5	TRBJ2-3	TRBD2	once	TGTGCTAGTGGTACCCGACTAGCGGGAGCAGATACGCAGTATTTT	CASGTRLAGADTQYF
TRBV11-1	TRBJ2-3	TRBD2	-	TGTGCCAGCAGCTCTCGGACTAGCGGGAGGTCAGATACGCAGTATTTT	CASSSRTSGRSDTQYF
TRBV7-2	TRBJ2-1	-	once	TGTGCCAGCAGTCCCGCCAGGGCCACACACAATGAGCAGTTCTTC	CASSPARATHNEQFF
TRBV7-8	TRBJ2-1	-	once	TGTGCCAGCAGCCGAAACATGGATGAGCAGTTCTTC	CASSRNMDEQFF
TRBV29-1	TRBJ2-7	TRBD1	-	TGCAGCGTTGCGGACAGGCTTTCCTCCTACGAGCAGTACTTC	CSVADRLSSYEQYF
TRBV7-3	TRBJ2-2	-	few	TGTGCCAGCAGCTTGGGTGGGACAACGACCGGGGAGCTGTTTTTT	CASSLGGTTTGELFF
TRBV18	TRBJ2-5	TRBD1	-	TGTGCCAGCTCACCACGAGGCAGGGGGCAAGAGACCCAGTACTTC	CASSPRGRGQETQYF
TRBV2	TRBJ2-1	TRBD1	few	TGTGCCAGCAAAGAAGGGACAGGGCCCTACAATGAGCAGTTCTTC	CASKEGTGPYNEQFF
TRBV5-5	TRBJ2-3	TRBD1	-	TGTGCCAGCAGCTTGTTCGGGACAGGGGGAGGCACAGATACGCAGTATTTT	CASSLFGTGGGTDTQYF